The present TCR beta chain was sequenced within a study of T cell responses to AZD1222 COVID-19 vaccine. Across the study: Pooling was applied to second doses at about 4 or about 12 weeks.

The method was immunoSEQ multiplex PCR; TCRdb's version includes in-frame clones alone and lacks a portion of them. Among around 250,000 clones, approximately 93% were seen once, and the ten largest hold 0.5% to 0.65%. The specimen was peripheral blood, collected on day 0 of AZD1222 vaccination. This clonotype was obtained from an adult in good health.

The CDR3 DNA reads TGTGCCAGCAGTTACTTTCTAAAGGGAGGGGAAGAGACCCAGTACTTC. It is translated as CASSYFLKGGEETQYF. The rearrangement joins TRBV6-6 to TRBJ2-5; TRBD2 matches 7 bases. V lost 1 base and J lost 3; bases outside the gene matches: 8. The CDR3 has 16 residues. CDR1 MNHNY and CDR2 SVGAGI come from the germline V gene (reference sequence).